A single sample is the source of the 9 T cell receptor beta chains below, sequenced in a study of monozygotic twins with inflammatory bowel disease. TCRdb re-called the 5' RACE reads and catalogs CDR3 proteins one per entry, DNA excluded. This repertoire includes about 210,000 distinct CDR3 sequences. Input material: blood. These receptors were obtained from a human donor with ulcerative colitis or Crohn's disease, or a healthy co-twin of an affected twin (not recorded which).

According to its frequency, this clonotype is medium-sized. V and J are TRBV7-9 and TRBJ1-2. Germline V gene sequence: CDR1 SEHNR, CDR2 FQNEAQ (reference sequence). CDR3 length: 14 residues. The CDR3 is CASSRGESTYGYTF.

The V gene is TRBV5-1, the J gene TRBJ1-1; the TCRdb call, TRBD1, lacks DNA for checking. Per germline, CDR1 SGHRS and CDR2 YFSETQ. The CDR3 is made up of 14 amino acids. The CDR3 region is CASSLTGFNTEAFF.

The J gene is TRBJ1-1, the V gene TRBV20-1. Germline values: CDR1 DFQATT, CDR2 SNEGSKA (reference sequence). The CDR3 runs 11 residues. The CDR3 is CSARGGTEAFF.

This chain's CDR3 is CASSYDRSGTGELFF. The V call is TRBV5-1, the J call TRBJ2-2; TCRdb picks TRBD1, but there is no DNA to check that call. The CDR3 runs 15 residues. The germline V gene has CDR1 SGHRS and CDR2 YFSETQ.

The chain's CDR3 is CSARREWNQPQHF. The J gene is TRBJ1-5, the V gene TRBV20-1. Germline V gene sequence: CDR1 DFQATT, CDR2 SNEGSKA (reference sequence). The length of the CDR3 is 13 residues.

This chain connects TRBV7-9 to TRBJ1-1. CDR1 is SEHNR, CDR2 FQNEAQ, per germline (reference sequence). This CDR3 contains 14 residues. CDR3: CASSLSGQAAEAFF.

This chain uses TRBV4-1 with TRBJ2-3. The CDR3 runs 16 residues. CDR1 and CDR2 from the germline V gene are MGHRA and YSYEKL. The CDR3 region is CASSQEATWGTDTQYF.

V is TRBV5-1 and J is TRBJ2-2; with no DNA, the TCRdb D assignment of TRBD1 cannot be verified. The CDR3 is 15 amino acids. The germline V gene has CDR1 SGHRS and CDR2 YFSETQ. The CDR3: CASSPEQPGSGELFF.

This rearrangement joins TRBV20-1 to TRBJ2-5; TCRdb names TRBD1, which stays unverified in the absence of DNA. There are 13 residues in the CDR3. CDR1 DFQATT and CDR2 SNEGSKA come from the germline V gene (reference sequence). The CDR3 spells CSGTDRGRETQYF.